A selection of T cell receptor beta chains follows, all from one sample in a study of radiotherapy plus CTLA-4 blockade in lung cancer. Only in-frame clones appear in the TCRdb table, and some are missing; sequencing was by immunoSEQ multiplex PCR. The table shows about 73,000 clones, with more than 75% occurring only once. The source material was peripheral blood, sampled from a patient treated with radiotherapy plus ipilimumab. The receptors stem from a human donor with non-small cell lung cancer that progressed on radiotherapy plus ipilimumab. The CDR3 runs from the conserved cysteine through the conserved F or W. D genes are given only for firm matches. Some rows mark clone size as missing; the rest say once, few, many or name a class of expanded clone.

V: TRBV6-6; size: .; J: TRBJ2-2; D: .; DNA: TGTGCCAGCAGATATCAACTTCGCACCGGGGAGCTGTTTTTT; CDR3: CASRYQLRTGELFF
V: TRBV5-1; size: .; J: TRBJ2-7; D: TRBD2; DNA: TGCGCCAGCAGCTGGACTAGCGGGGAGTACGAGCAGTACTTC; CDR3: CASSWTSGEYEQYF
V: TRBV2; size: .; J: TRBJ1-3; D: .; DNA: TGTGCCAGCATCAATCAGGGAGCCAACACCATATATTTT; CDR3: CASINQGANTIYF
V: TRBV10-3; size: .; J: TRBJ1-3; D: .; DNA: TGTGCCATCAGTGAAGGGACCCGGGCTAACTCTGGAAACACCATATATTTT; CDR3: CAISEGTRANSGNTIYF
V: TRBV4-1; size: .; J: TRBJ1-5; D: TRBD1; DNA: TGCGCCAGCAGACCTAAGGTGGGACAGGGTGGTGGGACCCAGCATTTT; CDR3: CASRPKVGQGGGTQHF
V: TRBV15; size: .; J: TRBJ2-5; D: TRBD1; DNA: TGTGCCACCAGCGTCGACAGGGGGAAGGAGACCCAGTACTTC; CDR3: CATSVDRGKETQYF
V: TRBV11-1; size: once; J: TRBJ2-7; D: .; DNA: TGTGCCAGCAGCCCGAGGACTGGAAATTACGAGCAGTACTTC; CDR3: CASSPRTGNYEQYF
V: TRBV7-2; size: once; J: TRBJ1-5; D: TRBD1; DNA: TGTGCCAGCAGCTGGGACAGGGGGAATCAGCCCCAGCATTTT; CDR3: CASSWDRGNQPQHF
V: TRBV18; size: few; J: TRBJ2-1; D: TRBD2; DNA: TGTGCCAGCTCACCACCCACTAGCGGGCGAAATGAGCAGTTCTTC; CDR3: CASSPPTSGRNEQFF
V: TRBV7-9; size: .; J: TRBJ1-1; D: .; DNA: TGTGCCAGCAGCCTATATAGCACTGAAGCTTTCTTT; CDR3: CASSLYSTEAFF
V: TRBV7-3; size: .; J: TRBJ2-5; D: .; DNA: TGTGCCAGCAGCACATTTGATAGAGAGACCCAGTACTTC; CDR3: CASSTFDRETQYF
V: TRBV28; size: .; J: TRBJ2-5; D: TRBD2; DNA: TGTGCCAGCAGTTCCCCAGCGGGAGGGTATGAGACCCAGTACTTC; CDR3: CASSSPAGGYETQYF
V: TRBV28; size: .; J: TRBJ2-1; D: TRBD2; DNA: TGTGCCAGCAGTTTATTTGCTAGCGGGACTTGGTATGAGCAGTTCTTC; CDR3: CASSLFASGTWYEQFF
V: TRBV10-1; size: .; J: TRBJ2-5; D: .; DNA: TGCGCCAGCAGTGATTCGCACCAAGAGACCCAGTACTTC; CDR3: CASSDSHQETQYF
V: TRBV10-1; size: .; J: TRBJ1-1; D: TRBD1; DNA: TGCGCCAGCAGTTACCCGACAGGGACGAACACTGAAGCTTTCTTT; CDR3: CASSYPTGTNTEAFF
V: TRBV30; size: .; J: TRBJ1-4; D: .; DNA: TGTGCCTGGAGGGGCAGGGATGAAAAACTGTTTTTT; CDR3: CAWRGRDEKLFF
V: TRBV2; size: .; J: TRBJ2-5; D: .; DNA: TGTGCCAGCAGTCGGCTCCGCGAGACCCAGTACTTC; CDR3: CASSRLRETQYF
V: TRBV5-4; size: .; J: TRBJ2-5; D: .; DNA: TGTGCCAGCAGCTTGGAGACGGGGAGAAAAGAGACCCAGTACTTC; CDR3: CASSLETGRKETQYF
V: TRBV14; size: .; J: TRBJ2-5; D: TRBD1; DNA: TGTGCCAGCAGCCAAGACCGGAGCAGGGGGCGCCGAGAGACCCAGTACTTC; CDR3: CASSQDRSRGRRETQYF
V: TRBV5-6; size: .; J: TRBJ1-5; D: .; DNA: TGTGCCAGCAGCCGGGGGAGGGGCCGTCCCGGCAGTCAGCCCCAGCATTTT; CDR3: CASSRGRGRPGSQPQHF
V: TRBV6-1; size: few; J: TRBJ2-7; D: .; DNA: TGTGCCAGCAGTGAAGCGGGGTTCTACGAGCAGTACTTC; CDR3: CASSEAGFYEQYF
V: TRBV11-2; size: .; J: TRBJ2-7; D: .; DNA: TGTGCCAGCACCCCGGGGTCCCTCTCCTACGAGCAGTACTTC; CDR3: CASTPGSLSYEQYF
V: TRBV6-1; size: .; J: TRBJ2-3; D: .; DNA: TGTGCCAGCAGTTTGCTCACAGATACGCAGTATTTT; CDR3: CASSLLTDTQYF
V: TRBV4-1; size: once; J: TRBJ2-2; D: .; DNA: TGCGCCAGCAGTACAGAAACCGGGGAGCTGTTTTTT; CDR3: CASSTETGELFF